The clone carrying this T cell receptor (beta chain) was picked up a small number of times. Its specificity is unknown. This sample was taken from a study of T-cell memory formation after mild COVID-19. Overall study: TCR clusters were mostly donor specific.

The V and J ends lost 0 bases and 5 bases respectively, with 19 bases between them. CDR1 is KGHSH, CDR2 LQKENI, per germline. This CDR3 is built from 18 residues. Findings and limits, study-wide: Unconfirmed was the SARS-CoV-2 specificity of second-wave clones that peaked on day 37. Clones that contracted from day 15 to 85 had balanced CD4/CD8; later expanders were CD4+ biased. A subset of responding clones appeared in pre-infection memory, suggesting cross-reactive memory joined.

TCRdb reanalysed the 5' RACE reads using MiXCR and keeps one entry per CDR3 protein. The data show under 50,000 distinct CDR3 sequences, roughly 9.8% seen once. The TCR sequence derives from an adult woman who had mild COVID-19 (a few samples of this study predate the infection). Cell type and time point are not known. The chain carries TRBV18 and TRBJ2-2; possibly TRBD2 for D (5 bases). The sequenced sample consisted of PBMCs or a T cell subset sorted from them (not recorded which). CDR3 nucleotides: TGTGCCAGCTCACCACCGAGTGGTAGAGTAGGAGGAACCGGGGAGCTGTTTTTT. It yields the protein CASSPPSGRVGGTGELFF.